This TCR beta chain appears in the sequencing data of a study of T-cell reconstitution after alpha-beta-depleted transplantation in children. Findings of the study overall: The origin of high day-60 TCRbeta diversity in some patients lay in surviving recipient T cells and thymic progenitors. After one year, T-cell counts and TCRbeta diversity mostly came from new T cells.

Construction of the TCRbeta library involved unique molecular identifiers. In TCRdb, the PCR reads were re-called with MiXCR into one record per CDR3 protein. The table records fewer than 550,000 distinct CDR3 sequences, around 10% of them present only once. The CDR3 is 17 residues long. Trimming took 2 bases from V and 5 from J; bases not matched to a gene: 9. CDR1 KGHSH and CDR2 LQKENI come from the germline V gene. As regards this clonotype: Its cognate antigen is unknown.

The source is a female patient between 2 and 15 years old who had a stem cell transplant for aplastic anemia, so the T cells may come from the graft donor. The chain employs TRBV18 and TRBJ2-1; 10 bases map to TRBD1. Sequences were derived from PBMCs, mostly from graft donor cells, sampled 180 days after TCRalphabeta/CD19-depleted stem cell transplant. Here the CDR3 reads CASSPSTGGTGDNEQFF. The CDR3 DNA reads TGTGCCAGCTCACCATCCACCGGGGGGACAGGGGACAATGAGCAGTTCTTC.